This TCR beta chain was documented in a study of T cells in localized non-small cell lung cancer. Findings of the study overall: A median roughly 57 of the top 100 tumor clones appeared in adjacent lung. Clonality of T cells reached its maximum in uninvolved adjacent lung, surpassing tumor.

Profiling relied on immunoSEQ multiplex PCR, and the TCRdb table lists in-frame clones only, not all of them. The table has more than 1,500 clones, 25% to 35% seen once. This clone was counted between two and nine times. What it binds is not known. With 5 bases clipped from V and 5 bases from J, the junction kept 4 bases outside the gene matches. From germline, CDR1 is MNHGY and CDR2 SAAAGT. CDR3 length equals 14 residues. The chain joins TRBV6-8 to TRBJ2-2; TRBD2 matches 8 bases. Source: normal lung tissue next to the tumor, taken before any cancer treatment. This TCR derives from a woman aged 35-75 years with stage II lung adenocarcinoma. CDR3 in amino acids: CASSVAGGTGELFF. CDR3 bases: TGTGCCAGCAGTGTGGCGGGAGGAACCGGGGAGCTGTTTTTT.